This section outlines one T cell receptor beta chain sequence together with its context. What it binds is not known. This sample was included in a study of cytomegalovirus exposure and HLA in healthy donors. Overall study results and limits: Reportedly, HLA-A and HLA-B alleles of most subjects were accurately predicted from TCR beta. An analysis was carried out at a later point. It showed that HLA-associated TCR beta chains were more clonally expanded than equally common non-associated chains. Rates of TCR association differed by HLA locus in a later analysis, with DRB1 highest and HLA-C lowest.

This CDR3 has 11 residues. CDR1 SGDLS and CDR2 YYNGEE come from the germline V gene. The V gene lost 4 bases and the J gene lost 6 bases, with 7 bases spanning the gap. 13 Jbeta primers and 60 Vbeta primers were used for the PCR. The method was immunoSEQ multiplex PCR; TCRdb's version includes in-frame clones alone and lacks a portion of them. The sample holds approximately 180,000 clones, about 86% seen once. V gene TRBV9 combines with J gene TRBJ2-5; no definite D call. The sequence derives from a woman aged 25 to 39 in good health and CMV-seronegative. Sequencing was performed on PBMCs. DNA of the CDR3: TGTGCCAGCAGCTCAAGCCAGACCCAGTACTTC. Translating it yields CASSSSQTQYF.